This T cell receptor beta chain was sequenced during a study of control samples from healthy donors and cancer patients. Germline loops: CDR1 MNHEY, CDR2 SMNVEV (reference sequence). V lost 5 bases to trimming and J lost 5 bases; unmatched junction nucleotides: 4. The CDR3 length is 15 residues. Assay used: immunoSEQ multiplex PCR; TCRdb lists only in-frame clones, some missing. This sample has tens of thousands of clones; more than 70% occur once, and the top ten carry approximately 12%. The clonotype comes from a woman aged 60 to 75 with lung cancer. Material: PBMCs. The rearrangement uses TRBV27 and TRBJ2-1; 12 nucleotides match TRBD1. CDR3 in amino acids: CASSLGQGAHNEQFF. In DNA form, the CDR3 reads TGTGCCAGCAGTCTGGGACAGGGGGCGCACAATGAGCAGTTCTTC.